A single sample gave rise to the 19 T cell receptor beta chains below, sequenced in a study of shared clonotypes between healthy human individuals. The assay was immunoSEQ multiplex PCR, and TCRdb's table has in-frame clones only and misses some. The data show some 1 million clones, 60% to 80% seen once. The sequenced sample consisted of memory CD4+ T cells sorted from blood. Specified subset: CD45RA-negative fraction. All receptors derive from a man younger than 35 in good health.

The rearrangement joins TRBV13 to TRBJ2-1, with unresolved D. Germline values: CDR1 PRHDT, CDR2 FYEKMQ (reference sequence). The germline V and J ends were trimmed by 2 bases and 0 bases, with 14 bases remaining between them. The CDR3 runs to 17 residues. The CDR3 loop reads CASSLYNGLSSYNEQFF. CDR3 coding DNA: TGTGCCAGCAGCTTATATAACGGCCTGAGCTCCTACAATGAGCAGTTCTTC.

This clone was detected a few times. The rearrangement links TRBV21-1 to TRBJ2-7; the table's D call, TRBD2, was not checked against the DNA. TRBV21-1 is described as a pseudogene. This CDR3 is built from 20 residues. CDR3 DNA: TGTGCCAGCAGCAAAGCGCTTTTAGTCCTCTCTAGCGGGAGGTGGTACGAGCAGTACTTC. Translating gives CASSKALLVLSSGRWYEQYF.

This chain connects TRBV15 to TRBJ1-4; D might be TRBD1 (5 bases). The CDR3 runs to 15 residues. The germline CDR1 and CDR2 sequences are LNHNV and YYDKDF (reference sequence). Trimming stripped 4 bases from V and 2 bases from J, with 11 bases between. CDR3 DNA: TGTGCCACCAGCAAGACGGGGCCGACTAATGAAAAACTGTTTTTT. The encoded protein is CATSKTGPTNEKLFF. Full variable domain (missing parts from reference TRBV15 and TRBJ1-4): DAMVIQNPRYQVTQFGKPVTLSCSQTLNHNVMYWYQQKSSQAPKLLFHYYDKDFNNEADTPDNFQSRRPNTSFCFLDIRSPGLGDTAMYLCATSKTGPTNEKLFFGSGTQLSVL.

The table lists this clone with a few counts. This chain connects TRBV6-1 to TRBJ2-7, with D possibly matching TRBD1 (6 bases). The germline CDR1 and CDR2 sequences are MNHNS and SASEGT. The ends were cut back, 0 bases at V and 2 bases at J, with 17 bases in the middle. The CDR3 is 17 residues long. CDR3 sequence reads: CASSEAHWTVGAYEQYF. The CDR3 DNA is TGTGCCAGCAGTGAAGCACACTGGACAGTAGGTGCCTACGAGCAGTACTTC.

This clone turned up a few times. Relative to the germline gene, one junction end is altered; a read error may explain this. CDR3 in amino acids: CASSEVTFGWVF. DNA of the CDR3: TGTGCCAGCAGTGAAGTGACATTTGGGTGGGTCTTC. This sequence joins TRBV2 and TRBJ2-1; no clear D. Germline V gene lookup returns CDR1 SNHLY and CDR2 FYNNEI. The CDR3 length is 12 residues.

This clone was recorded a few times. Within the sample, other DNA sequences also encode this same CDR3. The V and J genes are TRBV6-1 and TRBJ2-7; 9 bases are a match to TRBD1. The CDR3 contains 13 residues. Germline assignment: CDR1 MNHNS and CDR2 SASEGT. J lost 3 bases, V lost 6 bases, and 3 bases had no gene match. CDR3 in amino acids: CASSRDRDYEQYF. DNA for the CDR3: TGTGCCAGCAGCCGGGACAGGGACTACGAGCAGTACTTC.

This chain links TRBV28 with TRBJ1-5; D ambiguous. Germline V gene data show CDR1 as MDHEN and CDR2 as SYDVKM. Between the trimmed V and J ends, which lost 5 bases and 5 bases, there was a span of 13 bases. There are 14 residues in the CDR3. The CDR3 bases are TGTGCCAGCAGTCTCGGTAGGGCCGATCAGCCCCAGCATTTT. Translation gives CASSLGRADQPQHF. Full variable domain (remainder filled in from reference TRBV28 and TRBJ1-5): DVKVTQSSRYLVKRTGEKVFLECVQDMDHENMFWYRQDPGLGLRLIYFSYDVKMKEKGDIPEGYSVSREKKERFSLILESASTNQTSMYLCASSLGRADQPQHFGDGTRLSIL.

In regard to this clone: Additional DNA sequences in this sample encode the identical CDR3. CDR3 nucleotide sequence: TGCGCCAGCAGCTTGGGGACTACCTCCTACGAGCAGTACTTC. Encoded protein: CASSLGTTSYEQYF. This chain joins TRBV5-1 and TRBJ2-7, with a possible D match to TRBD2 (6 bases). CDR1 is SGHRS and CDR2 is YFSETQ in the germline V gene. V was cut by 0 bases and J by 0 bases, with 7 bases left in between. The CDR3 length is 14 residues.

This chain uses TRBV29-1 with TRBJ2-5; D may be TRBD1 (5 bases). Looked up from germline, CDR1 is SQVTM and CDR2 is ANQGSEA. Trimming cost V 4 bases and J 5 bases, with 17 bases left between them. The CDR3 length is 14 residues. Written as DNA, the CDR3 is TGCAGCGTTGTAAGATCGGCAGGGCGGGAGACCCAGTACTTC. As protein: CSVVRSAGRETQYF.

The rearrangement links TRBV9 to TRBJ2-3; 11 positions agree with TRBD2. With 2 bases clipped from V and 3 bases from J, the junction kept 11 bases outside the gene matches. The CDR3 loop spans 18 amino acids. Germline CDR1 SGDLS, CDR2 YYNGEE. In DNA, the CDR3 is TGTGCCAGCAGCGTTGGGACGGGACTAGCGGAAAATACAGATACGCAGTATTTT. It encodes CASSVGTGLAENTDTQYF.

The gene calls are TRBV30 and TRBJ1-3; D is unclear. This CDR3 contains 14 residues. V was pared by 3 bases and J by 0 bases, with 9 bases between. Germline CDR1 and CDR2: GTSNPN and SVGIG (reference sequence). Here the CDR3 DNA reads TGTGCCTGGAGGGGGAAGAGCTCTGGAAACACCATATATTTT. Its protein product is CAWRGKSSGNTIYF.

The gene calls are TRBV30 and TRBJ1-6, with D unclear. Per germline, CDR1 GTSNPN and CDR2 SVGIG (reference sequence). The CDR3 sequence is 13 residues long. The ends were cut back, 4 bases at V and 0 bases at J, with 4 bases in the middle. The CDR3 sequence: CAWISSYNSPLHF. The CDR3 bases are TGTGCCTGGATAAGCTCCTATAATTCACCCCTCCACTTT.

V and J are TRBV5-1 and TRBJ2-5; no clear D gene. Germline CDR1 is SGHRS and CDR2 is YFSETQ. There are 12 residues in the CDR3. With 5 bases removed from V and 0 bases from J, the gap between germline ends came to 5 bases. CDR3 loop: CASRVHQETQYF. CDR3 in DNA: TGCGCCAGCAGGGTACACCAAGAGACCCAGTACTTC.

This sequence joins TRBV28 and TRBJ1-6; D gene ambiguous. The CDR3 runs 13 residues. Germline loops: CDR1 MDHEN, CDR2 SYDVKM. Trimming pared 9 bases from V and 9 bases from J, leaving 15 bases between. The CDR3 DNA reads TGTGCCAGTAATTTATTTCAGGCTTCACCCCTCCACTTT. This gives the protein CASNLFQASPLHF.

The chain joins TRBV19 to TRBJ2-1; the match to TRBD2 covers 12 bases. The CDR3 length is 14 residues. Losses at the gene ends were 9 bases for V and 5 bases for J; bases not matched to a gene: 5. Germline CDR1 LNHDA, CDR2 SQIVND (reference sequence). In DNA form, the CDR3 reads TGTGCCAGGGTAAGACTAGCGGGAGACAATGAGCAGTTCTTC. Residues: CARVRLAGDNEQFF.

The V and J genes are TRBV2 and TRBJ2-5; 7 positions agree with TRBD2. With V trimmed by 6 bases and J by 4 bases, 8 bases remained unmatched. The CDR3 extends over 14 amino acids. Looked up from germline, CDR1 is SNHLY and CDR2 is FYNNEI. The CDR3 region is CASRVAGGGETQYF. Here the CDR3 DNA reads TGTGCCAGCAGAGTAGCGGGTGGGGGAGAGACCCAGTACTTC.

The gene calls are TRBV2 and TRBJ1-2, with D possibly matching TRBD1 (5 bases). Per germline, CDR1 SNHLY and CDR2 FYNNEI. This CDR3 is built from 11 residues. Deletions cut 6 bases from V and 8 bases from J, with 10 bases between. The CDR3 bases are TGTGCCAGCAGGCCATGGGGGGGCTACACCTTC. Protein sequence: CASRPWGGYTF.

The chain couples TRBV12-1 to TRBJ2-5; the DNA was not used to check the table's D call, TRBD2. TRBV12-1 is tagged as a pseudogene. The CDR3 extends over 17 amino acids. CDR3 region: CASSFRGTSGDVETQYF. The DNA of the CDR3 is TGTGCCAGCAGCTTTAGGGGGACTAGCGGGGACGTTGAGACCCAGTACTTC.

The sample holds a few counts of this clone. The chain joins TRBV4-3 to TRBJ2-3; the D gene could be TRBD1 or TRBD2 (6 bases each). This CDR3 has 17 amino acids. With 0 bases removed from V and 3 bases from J, the gap between germline ends came to 16 bases. The germline V gene encodes CDR1 LGHNA and CDR2 YSLEER. The CDR3 coding sequence is TGCGCCAGCAGCCAAGAGACCGGTGGGGGGACAACAGATACGCAGTATTTT. Translation: CASSQETGGGTTDTQYF.